A selection of T cell receptor beta chains follows, all from one sample in a study of blood T cell repertoires in COVID-19. The data were produced by immunoSEQ multiplex PCR, yet TCRdb's version contains in-frame clones alone and is incomplete. The data show about 270,000 clones, approximately 84% seen once. The material sequenced was peripheral blood. Receptors were obtained from a human donor with COVID-19, enrolled during active disease. The donor label of this sample is uncertain. Both conserved end residues are part of each CDR3. The D gene is left open where the match is weak. Size is omitted from some rows. Given values are once, few, many or a class for expanded clones.

clone size: once; V gene: TRBV6-5; J gene: TRBJ2-3; D gene: .; CDR3 DNA: TGTGCCAGCAGTTACCGACCAGGACTGGCAGATACGCAGTATTTT; CDR3 protein: CASSYRPGLADTQYF
clone size: few; V gene: TRBV4-1; J gene: TRBJ1-4; D gene: TRBD1; CDR3 DNA: TGCGCCAGCAGCCGGCAGGGGGCAGGTAATGAAAAACTGTTTTTT; CDR3 protein: CASSRQGAGNEKLFF
clone size: .; V gene: TRBV2; J gene: TRBJ1-1; D gene: TRBD1; CDR3 DNA: TGTGCCAGCAGGGGACAGGGCCCTGAAGCTTTCTTT; CDR3 protein: CASRGQGPEAFF
clone size: .; V gene: TRBV30; J gene: TRBJ1-6; D gene: TRBD1; CDR3 DNA: TGTGCCTGGAGTGGCAGGGGGCATTCACCCCTCCACTTT; CDR3 protein: CAWSGRGHSPLHF
clone size: .; V gene: TRBV11-1; J gene: TRBJ1-1; D gene: TRBD1; CDR3 DNA: TGTGCCAGCAGCACCCCTACAGGGGCGGACACTGAAGCTTTCTTT; CDR3 protein: CASSTPTGADTEAFF
clone size: .; V gene: TRBV6-5; J gene: TRBJ2-4; D gene: .; CDR3 DNA: TGTGCCAGCAGTCGGCGAGGACCAGGGGACATTCAGTACTTC; CDR3 protein: CASSRRGPGDIQYF
clone size: .; V gene: TRBV30; J gene: TRBJ1-3; D gene: .; CDR3 DNA: TGTGCCTGGAGTCAGGGCCACACCATATATTTT; CDR3 protein: CAWSQGHTIYF
clone size: .; V gene: TRBV19; J gene: TRBJ1-5; D gene: .; CDR3 DNA: TGTGCCAGTAGTCATACCCAGGATCAGCCCCAGCATTTT; CDR3 protein: CASSHTQDQPQHF
clone size: .; V gene: TRBV7-9; J gene: TRBJ2-7; D gene: TRBD1; CDR3 DNA: TGTGCCAGCAGCTTAGTCCATGACAGGGGGGCCGAGCAGTACTTC; CDR3 protein: CASSLVHDRGAEQYF
clone size: .; V gene: TRBV19; J gene: TRBJ2-2; D gene: .; CDR3 DNA: TGTGCCAGTAGTAAAACCTCAGGGGCACCGAACACCGGGGAGCTGTTTTTT; CDR3 protein: CASSKTSGAPNTGELFF
clone size: .; V gene: TRBV12-5; J gene: TRBJ2-7; D gene: .; CDR3 DNA: TGTGCTATCGGGACTCCGCTTCACGAGCAGTACTTC; CDR3 protein: CAIGTPLHEQYF
clone size: .; V gene: TRBV15; J gene: TRBJ2-7; D gene: TRBD2; CDR3 DNA: TGTGCCACCAGCGGTGGACTAGCGGTCTCCTACGAGCAGTACTTC; CDR3 protein: CATSGGLAVSYEQYF
clone size: .; V gene: TRBV30; J gene: TRBJ1-6; D gene: TRBD1; CDR3 DNA: TGTGCCTGGACCGGGACAGGGAATTCACCCCTCCACTTT; CDR3 protein: CAWTGTGNSPLHF
clone size: .; V gene: TRBV7-2; J gene: TRBJ2-3; D gene: .; CDR3 DNA: TGTGCCAGCAGCCGCCAGCGGAATTCAGATACGCAGTATTTT; CDR3 protein: CASSRQRNSDTQYF
clone size: many; V gene: TRBV30; J gene: TRBJ1-6; D gene: .; CDR3 DNA: TGTGCCTGGAGTGCGGGGGGGAATTCACCCCTCCACTTT; CDR3 protein: CAWSAGGNSPLHF
clone size: .; V gene: TRBV7-7; J gene: TRBJ2-2; D gene: TRBD2; CDR3 DNA: TGTGCTAGCAGCTTTGAACTAGCGGGAGCGGGGGAGCTGTTTTTT; CDR3 protein: CASSFELAGAGELFF
clone size: .; V gene: TRBV10-3; J gene: TRBJ1-3; D gene: .; CDR3 DNA: TGTGCCATCAGTGAGGGGGCAGGAAACACCATATATTTT; CDR3 protein: CAISEGAGNTIYF
clone size: .; V gene: TRBV20-1; J gene: TRBJ2-5; D gene: TRBD2; CDR3 DNA: TGCAGTGCTAGTCCTGCTGGACTAGCCTGGGAAGACGAGACCCAGTACTTC; CDR3 protein: CSASPAGLAWEDETQYF
clone size: many; V gene: TRBV19; J gene: TRBJ2-5; D gene: TRBD2; CDR3 DNA: TGTGCCAGTAGTATAGATGGGACTAGCGGTCAAGAGACCCAGTACTTC; CDR3 protein: CASSIDGTSGQETQYF
clone size: once; V gene: TRBV4-3; J gene: TRBJ2-7; D gene: TRBD1; CDR3 DNA: TGCGCCAGCAGCCAAGGAGGGACAGGGGGCGGCTACGAGCAGTACTTC; CDR3 protein: CASSQGGTGGGYEQYF
clone size: few; V gene: TRBV7-9; J gene: TRBJ1-2; D gene: TRBD1; CDR3 DNA: TGTGCCAGCAGCACAGGGACAGGCATCTATGGCTACACCTTC; CDR3 protein: CASSTGTGIYGYTF
clone size: .; V gene: TRBV2; J gene: TRBJ2-5; D gene: TRBD1; CDR3 DNA: TGTGCTCTCCGACCCCAGGGGGCGAGGATGGGCCAAGAGACCCAGTACTTC; CDR3 protein: CALRPQGARMGQETQYF
clone size: .; V gene: TRBV5-1; J gene: TRBJ2-7; D gene: TRBD2; CDR3 DNA: TGCGCCAGCAGCTTGGAAGGACTAGCGGGAGTCGACGAGCAGTACTTC; CDR3 protein: CASSLEGLAGVDEQYF
clone size: .; V gene: TRBV19; J gene: TRBJ2-3; D gene: .; CDR3 DNA: TGTGCCAGTTCCTTCTACTCCGCCACAGATACGCAGTATTTT; CDR3 protein: CASSFYSATDTQYF
clone size: .; V gene: TRBV11-1; J gene: TRBJ2-7; D gene: .; CDR3 DNA: TGTGCCAGCAGCTTAGAGGAGGGAACCGAGCAGTACTTC; CDR3 protein: CASSLEEGTEQYF
clone size: .; V gene: TRBV19; J gene: TRBJ1-2; D gene: TRBD1; CDR3 DNA: TGTGCCAGTAAGGTCTCAGGGGGCAATTTCGGCTACACCTTC; CDR3 protein: CASKVSGGNFGYTF
clone size: .; V gene: TRBV5-4; J gene: TRBJ2-5; D gene: TRBD2; CDR3 DNA: TGTGCCAGCAGCTTGAGGGCGGGAGGGCAAGAGACCCAGTACTTC; CDR3 protein: CASSLRAGGQETQYF
clone size: .; V gene: TRBV3-1/TRBV3-2; J gene: TRBJ2-3; D gene: .; CDR3 DNA: TGTGCCAGCAGCCAAGATATAGATACGCAGTATTTT; CDR3 protein: CASSQDIDTQYF
clone size: .; V gene: TRBV25-1; J gene: TRBJ2-5; D gene: .; CDR3 DNA: TGTGCCAGCAGTGGCGCTGGGAGACAAGAGACCCAGTACTTC; CDR3 protein: CASSGAGRQETQYF
clone size: .; V gene: TRBV7-9; J gene: TRBJ1-5; D gene: .; CDR3 DNA: TGTGCCAGCAGTAAAGGCGGTAATCAGCCCCAGCATTTT; CDR3 protein: CASSKGGNQPQHF
clone size: .; V gene: TRBV6-5; J gene: TRBJ2-2; D gene: TRBD1; CDR3 DNA: TGTGCCAGCAGGCGGACAGGGGGGACCGGGGAGCTGTTTTTT; CDR3 protein: CASRRTGGTGELFF
clone size: .; V gene: TRBV13; J gene: TRBJ2-3; D gene: TRBD1; CDR3 DNA: TGTGCCAGCAGCACGGGACAGTCTTTAGATACGCAGTATTTT; CDR3 protein: CASSTGQSLDTQYF